This passage covers 20 T cell receptor beta chains from one sample sequenced in a study of graft-versus-host responses after intestinal transplantation (dated by TCRdb to about 2021). The library was produced with the immunoSEQ multiplex PCR assay. TCRdb retrieved this table from immuneACCESS and kept in-frame rearrangements only. Not all clones are present; in checked studies, unresolved V genes account for under half, and no reason is known for the remainder. Present in this sample are fewer than 15,000 clones, approximately 84% of which were seen just once. Approximately 8.6% of the sample rests with the top ten. The source material was PBMCs, sampled about 300 days after intestinal transplant. These TCRs come from a human patient who received an intestinal transplant, so some T cells may come from the graft donor.

This chain joins TRBV28 and TRBJ1-5; D not certain. The V and J ends lost 6 bases and 9 bases respectively, with 9 bases between them. Per the germline V gene, CDR1 is MDHEN and CDR2 is SYDVKM. The CDR3 sequence is 11 residues long. This CDR3 reads CASSPPGPQHF. The CDR3 nucleotides are TGTGCCAGCAGCCCGCCCGGGCCCCAGCATTTT.

This sequence joins TRBV6-5 and TRBJ1-1, with D hard to call. CDR3 size: 15 residues. Per the germline V gene, CDR1 is MNHEY and CDR2 is SVGAGI. V gave up 3 bases and J gave up 10 bases, with 21 bases separating them. The CDR3 bases are TGTGCCAGCAGTTATAGACGGAATTTGGGTCTTGCAGCTTTCTTT. It translates to CASSYRRNLGLAAFF.

The J gene is TRBJ2-3, the V gene TRBV19; maybe TRBD2 (6 bases). V was pared by 5 bases and J by 3 bases, with 9 bases between. The CDR3 is 13 amino acids. Germline loops: CDR1 LNHDA, CDR2 SQIVND (reference sequence). CDR3 region: CASSDRETDTQYF. The CDR3 bases are TGTGCCAGTAGTGATCGGGAGACAGATACGCAGTATTTT.

The V and J genes are TRBV13 and TRBJ2-5; D perhaps matches TRBD2 (5 bases). Trimming removed 0 bases at V and 4 bases at J, with 9 bases between. Germline loops: CDR1 PRHDT, CDR2 FYEKMQ (reference sequence). This CDR3 contains 14 residues. This CDR3 is CASSLGLARETQYF. As DNA, the CDR3 is TGTGCCAGCAGCTTAGGGCTAGCTAGAGAGACCCAGTACTTC. The full variable domain, rest sourced from reference TRBV13 and TRBJ2-5, is AAGVIQSPRHLIKEKRETATLKCYPIPRHDTVYWYQQGPGQDPQFLISFYEKMQSDKGSIPDRFSAQQFSDYHSELNMSSLELGDSALYFCASSLGLARETQYFGPGTRLLVL.

The V and J genes are TRBV2 and TRBJ1-1; a weak D match, TRBD1 (5 bases). The germline gives CDR1 SNHLY, CDR2 FYNNEI. The CDR3 is 16 residues long. V shed 2 bases and J shed 0 bases, with 13 bases lying between them. The CDR3 region is CASSESGFLMNTEAFF. The CDR3 bases are TGTGCCAGCAGTGAATCAGGGTTTCTCATGAACACTGAAGCTTTCTTT.

This chain links TRBV5-4 with TRBJ1-1; 7 nucleotides line up with TRBD1. CDR3 length: 15 residues. Trimming took 2 bases from V and 1 from J; bases not matched to a gene: 5. Germline V gene data show CDR1 as SGHNT and CDR2 as YYREEE (reference sequence). As DNA, the CDR3 is TGTGCCAGCAGCTTTGGTGACAGGGAGAACACTGAAGCTTTCTTT. Residues: CASSFGDRENTEAFF.

The chain's CDR3 is CASSGRQWGTEAFF. CDR3 coding DNA: TGTGCCAGCAGTGGGCGACAGTGGGGGACTGAAGCTTTCTTT. The V and J genes are TRBV6-6 and TRBJ1-1, with TRBD1 as a possible D gene (5 bases). The CDR3 totals 14 residues. Trimming cost V 5 bases and J 5 bases, with 15 bases left between them. Germline V gene data show CDR1 as MNHNY and CDR2 as SVGAGI (reference sequence).

CDR3 residues: CASNRLLTDTQYF. CDR3 bases: TGTGCCAGCAACCGGCTCCTCACAGATACGCAGTATTTT. The chain has TRBV2 and TRBJ2-3; no clear D. CDR1 SNHLY and CDR2 FYNNEI come from the germline V gene. V was shortened by 7 bases and J by 2 bases, with 10 bases between the two germline ends. This CDR3 spans 13 amino acids.

The J gene is TRBJ2-7, the V gene TRBV15, with 10 bases lining up with TRBD1. The CDR3 totals 16 residues. The V gene's germline CDR1 is LNHNV and CDR2 YYDKDF (reference sequence). With 5 bases clipped from V and 2 bases from J, the junction kept 9 bases outside the gene matches. This CDR3 is CATSPGTGALPYEQYF. In nucleotides, the CDR3 is TGTGCCACCAGCCCCGGGACAGGGGCCCTACCCTACGAGCAGTACTTC.

This chain links TRBV29-1 with TRBJ1-5; 8 bases map to TRBD1. Per germline, CDR1 SQVTM and CDR2 ANQGSEA. V lost 3 bases to trimming and J lost 2 bases; unmatched junction nucleotides: 0. This CDR3 region has 13 residues. CDR3 bases: TGCAGCGTTGAGACAGGGGGCAATCAGCCCCAGCATTTT. Translating it yields CSVETGGNQPQHF.

This clone appeared a few times. This CDR3 reads CASSPVSGNTDTQYF. In DNA form, the CDR3 reads TGTGCCAGCAGCCCCGTGAGCGGCAACACAGATACGCAGTATTTT. This chain connects TRBV7-3 to TRBJ2-3; D may be TRBD2 (5 bases). This CDR3 region has 15 residues. CDR1 and CDR2 from the germline V gene are SGHTA and FQGTGA. V gave up 5 bases and J gave up 2 bases, with 14 bases separating them.

The table lists this clone with a count of one. This chain uses TRBV27 with TRBJ2-5; 7 bases fit TRBD2. V dropped 6 bases and J dropped 2; count of bases not matched to a gene: 12. The CDR3 totals 16 residues. CDR1 and CDR2 (germline): MNHEY, SMNVEV (reference sequence). The CDR3 loop is CASSSWSGGPQETQYF. CDR3 nucleotides: TGTGCCAGCAGCTCCTGGTCGGGAGGACCACAAGAGACCCAGTACTTC.

The chain combines TRBV7-2 with TRBJ2-3; 14 bases agree with TRBD2. This CDR3 has 16 amino acids. Germline V CDR1 and CDR2: SGHTA, FQGNSA. The ends lost 1 base at V and 7 bases at J; junction bases unmatched: 4. This chain's CDR3 is CASSLGLAGGGYTQYF. The DNA of the CDR3 is TGTGCCAGCAGCTTAGGACTAGCGGGAGGGGGGTATACGCAGTATTTT.

The J gene is TRBJ1-2, the V gene TRBV6-1; a weak D match, TRBD1 (6 bases). Trimming took 6 bases from V and 2 from J, leaving 13 bases between them. The CDR3 is 14 amino acids. Germline CDR1 reads MNHNS; CDR2 reads SASEGT. The CDR3 protein is CASRGLGQNYGYTF. CDR3 coding DNA: TGTGCCAGCAGAGGACTCGGACAGAACTATGGCTACACCTTC.

This chain connects TRBV19 to TRBJ2-5; 9 nucleotides line up with TRBD1. The CDR3 spans 16 residues. CDR1 and CDR2 from the germline V gene are LNHDA and SQIVND (reference sequence). V gave up 5 bases and J gave up 1 base; unmatched junction bases: 8. The chain's CDR3 is CASSLHRGQGQETQYF. The CDR3 DNA reads TGTGCCAGTAGTCTTCATCGGGGACAGGGCCAAGAGACCCAGTACTTC.

The chain recombines TRBV4-3 with TRBJ2-5; no clear D. In germline, CDR1 is LGHNA, CDR2 YSLEER. The CDR3 consists of 14 residues. Deletions cut 0 bases from V and 5 bases from J, with 10 bases between. The CDR3 DNA sequence: TGCGCCAGCAGCCAAGAATTAGCACGGGAGACCCAGTACTTC. Amino acid sequence: CASSQELARETQYF.

This clone was counted a single time. Written as DNA, the CDR3 is TGCGCCAGCAGCCCCAGGAGACTAGCGGAGTCCTACGAGCAGTACTTC. It specifies CASSPRRLAESYEQYF. The chain has TRBV5-1 and TRBJ2-7, with 9 bases lining up with TRBD2. This CDR3 is 16 amino acids long. After removal of 4 bases from V and 1 base from J, the junction contained 9 bases not matched to a gene. The germline CDR1 and CDR2 sequences are SGHRS and YFSETQ. Complete variable domain (other parts from reference TRBV5-1 and TRBJ2-7): KAGVTQTPRYLIKTRGQQVTLSCSPISGHRSVSWYQQTPGQGLQFLFEYFSETQRNKGNFPGRFSGRQFSNSRSEMNVSTLELGDSALYLCASSPRRLAESYEQYFGPGTRLTVT.

The J gene is TRBJ2-1, the V gene TRBV29-1; the match to TRBD1 covers 7 bases. Germline CDR1 reads SQVTM; CDR2 reads ANQGSEA. CDR3 size: 14 residues. With 5 bases clipped from V and 2 bases from J, the junction kept 6 bases outside the gene matches. DNA of the CDR3: TGCAGCGTTAAATCGGGACAGACCTACAATGAGCAGTTCTTC. Encoded protein: CSVKSGQTYNEQFF.

J is TRBJ2-7 and V is TRBV27; no reliable D call. The germline V and J ends were trimmed by 4 bases and 5 bases, with 12 bases remaining between them. CDR1 is MNHEY, CDR2 SMNVEV, per germline (reference sequence). The length of the CDR3 is 13 residues. This CDR3 reads CASSSLGRNEQYF. The DNA for the CDR3 is TGTGCCAGCAGTTCCCTGGGCAGAAACGAGCAGTACTTC.

V usage is TRBV5-6 and J usage is TRBJ1-5; no definite D call. V gave up 2 bases and J gave up 0 bases, with 9 bases separating them. Germline assignment: CDR1 SGHDT and CDR2 YYEEEE. The length of the CDR3 is 15 residues. The CDR3 DNA sequence: TGTGCCAGCAGCTTAGGACCGAATAGCAATCAGCCCCAGCATTTT. The encoded protein is CASSLGPNSNQPQHF.